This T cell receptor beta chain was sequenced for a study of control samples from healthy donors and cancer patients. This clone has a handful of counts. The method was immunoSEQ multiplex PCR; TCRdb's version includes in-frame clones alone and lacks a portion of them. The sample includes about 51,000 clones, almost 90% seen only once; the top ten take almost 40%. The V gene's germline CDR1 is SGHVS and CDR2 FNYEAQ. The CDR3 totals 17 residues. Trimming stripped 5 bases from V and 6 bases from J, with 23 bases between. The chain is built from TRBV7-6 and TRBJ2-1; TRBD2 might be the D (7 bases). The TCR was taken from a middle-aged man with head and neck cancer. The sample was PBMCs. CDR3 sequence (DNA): TGTGCCAGCAGCCTAAGGGGGGGCGGGGGAGCAGGCAATGAGCAGTTCTTC. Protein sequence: CASSLRGGGGAGNEQFF.